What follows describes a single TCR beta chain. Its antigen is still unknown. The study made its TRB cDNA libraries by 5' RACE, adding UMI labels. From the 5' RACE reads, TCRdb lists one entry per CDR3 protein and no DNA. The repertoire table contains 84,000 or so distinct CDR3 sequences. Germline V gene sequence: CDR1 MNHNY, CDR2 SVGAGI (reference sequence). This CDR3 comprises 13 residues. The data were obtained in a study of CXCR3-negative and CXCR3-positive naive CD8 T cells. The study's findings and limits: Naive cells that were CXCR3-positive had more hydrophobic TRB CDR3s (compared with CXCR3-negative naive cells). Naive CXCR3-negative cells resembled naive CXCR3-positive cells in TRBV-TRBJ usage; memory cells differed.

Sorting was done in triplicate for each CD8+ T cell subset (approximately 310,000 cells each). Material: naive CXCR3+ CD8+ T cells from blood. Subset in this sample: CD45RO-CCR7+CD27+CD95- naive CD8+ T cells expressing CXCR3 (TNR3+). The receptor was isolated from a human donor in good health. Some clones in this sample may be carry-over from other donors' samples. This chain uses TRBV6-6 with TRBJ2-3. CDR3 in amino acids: CASSYPSTDTQYF.